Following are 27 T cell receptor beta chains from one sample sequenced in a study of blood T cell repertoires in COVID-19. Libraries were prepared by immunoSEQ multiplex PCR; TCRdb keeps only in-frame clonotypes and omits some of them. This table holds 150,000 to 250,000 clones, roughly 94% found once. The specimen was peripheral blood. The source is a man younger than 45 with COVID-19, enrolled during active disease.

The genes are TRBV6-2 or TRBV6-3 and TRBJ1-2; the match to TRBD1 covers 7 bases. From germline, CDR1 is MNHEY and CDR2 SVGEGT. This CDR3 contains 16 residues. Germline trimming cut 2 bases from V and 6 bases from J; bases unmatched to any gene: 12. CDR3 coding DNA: TGTGCCAGCAGTTACGTAGGGGGCAGGGCGGCGGATGGCTACACCTTC. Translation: CASSYVGGRAADGYTF.

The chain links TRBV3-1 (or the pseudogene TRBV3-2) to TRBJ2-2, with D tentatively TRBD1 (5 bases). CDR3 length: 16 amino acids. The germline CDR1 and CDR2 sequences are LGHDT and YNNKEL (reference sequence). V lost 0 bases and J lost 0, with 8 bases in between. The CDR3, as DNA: TGTGCCAGCAGCCAAGAACCAGGGTCGAACACCGGGGAGCTGTTTTTT. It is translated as CASSQEPGSNTGELFF.

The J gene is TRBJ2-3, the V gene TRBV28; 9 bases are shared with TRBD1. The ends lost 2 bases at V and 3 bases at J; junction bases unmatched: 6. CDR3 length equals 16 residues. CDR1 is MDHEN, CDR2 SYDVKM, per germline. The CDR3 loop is CASSLSRDRATDTQYF. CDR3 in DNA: TGTGCCAGCAGTTTAAGTAGGGACAGGGCGACAGATACGCAGTATTTT.

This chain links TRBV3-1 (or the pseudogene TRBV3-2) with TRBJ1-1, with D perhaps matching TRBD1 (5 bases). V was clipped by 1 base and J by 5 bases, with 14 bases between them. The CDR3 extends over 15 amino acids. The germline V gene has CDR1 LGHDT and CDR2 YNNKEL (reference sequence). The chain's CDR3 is CASSQVGGVGTEAFF. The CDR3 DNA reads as TGTGCCAGCAGCCAAGTCGGAGGGGTAGGAACTGAAGCTTTCTTT.

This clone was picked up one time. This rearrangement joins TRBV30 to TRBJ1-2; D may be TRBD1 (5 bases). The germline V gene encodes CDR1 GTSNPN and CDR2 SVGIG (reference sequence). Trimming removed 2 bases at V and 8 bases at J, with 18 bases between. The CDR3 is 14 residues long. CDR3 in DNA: TGTGCCTGGAGTCGGGGGACGGCGCTTTGGGGCTACACCTTC. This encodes CAWSRGTALWGYTF. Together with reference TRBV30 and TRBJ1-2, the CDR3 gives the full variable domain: SQTIHQWPATLVQPVGSPLSLECTVEGTSNPNLYWYRQAAGRGLQLLFYSVGIGQISSEVPQNLSASRPQDRQFILSSKKLLLSDSGFYLCAWSRGTALWGYTFGSGTRLTVV.

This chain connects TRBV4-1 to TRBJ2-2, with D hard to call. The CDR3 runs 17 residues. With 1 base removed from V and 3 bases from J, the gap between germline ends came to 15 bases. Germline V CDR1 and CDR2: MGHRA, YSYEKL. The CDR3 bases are TGCGCCAGCAGCCAAGTTCCGCATCCGCCAGACACCGGGGAGCTGTTTTTT. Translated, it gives CASSQVPHPPDTGELFF.

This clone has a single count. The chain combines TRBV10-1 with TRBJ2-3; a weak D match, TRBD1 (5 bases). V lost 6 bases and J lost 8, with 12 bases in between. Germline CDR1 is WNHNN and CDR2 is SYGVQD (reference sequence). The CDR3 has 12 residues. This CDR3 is CASREGAGTQYF. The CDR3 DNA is TGCGCCAGCAGGGAAGGGGCCGGTACGCAGTATTTT.

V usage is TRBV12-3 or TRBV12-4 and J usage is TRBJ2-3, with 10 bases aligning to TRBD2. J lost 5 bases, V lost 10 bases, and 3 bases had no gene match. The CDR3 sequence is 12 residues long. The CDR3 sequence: CAIKRGGDTQYF. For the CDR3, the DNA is TGTGCCATCAAGCGGGGGGGAGATACGCAGTATTTT.

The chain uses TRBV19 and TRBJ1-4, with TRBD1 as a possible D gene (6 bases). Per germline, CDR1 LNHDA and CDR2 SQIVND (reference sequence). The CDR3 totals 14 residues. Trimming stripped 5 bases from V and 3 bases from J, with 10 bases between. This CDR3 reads CASSRGAANEKLFF. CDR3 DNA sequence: TGTGCCAGTAGTCGGGGGGCGGCTAATGAAAAACTGTTTTTT.

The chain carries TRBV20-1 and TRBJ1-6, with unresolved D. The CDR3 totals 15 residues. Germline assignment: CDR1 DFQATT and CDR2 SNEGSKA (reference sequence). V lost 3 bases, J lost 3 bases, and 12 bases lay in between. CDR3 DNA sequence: TGCAGTGCTAGTGCGGGTTTAAGCTATAATTCACCCCTCCACTTT. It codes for CSASAGLSYNSPLHF.

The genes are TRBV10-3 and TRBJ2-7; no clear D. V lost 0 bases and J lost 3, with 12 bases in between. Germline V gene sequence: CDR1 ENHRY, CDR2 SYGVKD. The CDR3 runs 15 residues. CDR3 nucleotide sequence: TGTGCCATCAGTGAGTCGAGGATTTTAGTCTACGAGCAGTACTTC. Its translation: CAISESRILVYEQYF.

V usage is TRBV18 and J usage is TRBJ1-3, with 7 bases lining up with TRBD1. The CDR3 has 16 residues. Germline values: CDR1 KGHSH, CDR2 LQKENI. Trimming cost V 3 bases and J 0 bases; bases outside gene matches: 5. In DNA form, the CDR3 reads TGTGCCAGCTCACCGGCAGGGGGGAGCTCTGGAAACACCATATATTTT. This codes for CASSPAGGSSGNTIYF. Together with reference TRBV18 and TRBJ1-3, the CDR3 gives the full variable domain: NAGVMQNPRHLVRRRGQEARLRCSPMKGHSHVYWYRQLPEEGLKFMVYLQKENIIDESGMPKERFSAEFPKEGPSILRIQQVVRGDSAAYFCASSPAGGSSGNTIYFGEGSWLTVV.

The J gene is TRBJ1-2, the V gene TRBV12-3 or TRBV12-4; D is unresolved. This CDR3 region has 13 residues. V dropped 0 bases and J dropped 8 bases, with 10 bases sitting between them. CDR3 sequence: CASSLALGTGYTF. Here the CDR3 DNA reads TGTGCCAGCAGTTTAGCGCTGGGCACCGGCTACACCTTC.

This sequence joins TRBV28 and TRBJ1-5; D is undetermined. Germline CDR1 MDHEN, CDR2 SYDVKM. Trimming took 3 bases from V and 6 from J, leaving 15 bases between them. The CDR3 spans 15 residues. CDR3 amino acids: CASSFQEGSVQPQHF. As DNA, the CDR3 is TGTGCCAGCAGTTTTCAGGAGGGTTCGGTTCAGCCCCAGCATTTT.

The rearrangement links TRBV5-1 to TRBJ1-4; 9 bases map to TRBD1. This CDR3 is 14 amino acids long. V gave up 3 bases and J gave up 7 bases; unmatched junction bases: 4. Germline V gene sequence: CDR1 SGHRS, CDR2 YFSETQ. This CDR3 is CASSYTGGAEKLFF. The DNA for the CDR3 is TGCGCCAGCAGCTATACAGGGGGCGCTGAAAAACTGTTTTTT.

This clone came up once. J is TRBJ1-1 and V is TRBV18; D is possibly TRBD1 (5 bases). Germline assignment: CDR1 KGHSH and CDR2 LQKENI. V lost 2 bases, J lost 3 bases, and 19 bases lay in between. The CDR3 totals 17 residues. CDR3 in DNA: TGTGCCAGCTCACCAAACAGTCCAGGGCGTCGGTACACTGAAGCTTTCTTT. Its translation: CASSPNSPGRRYTEAFF.

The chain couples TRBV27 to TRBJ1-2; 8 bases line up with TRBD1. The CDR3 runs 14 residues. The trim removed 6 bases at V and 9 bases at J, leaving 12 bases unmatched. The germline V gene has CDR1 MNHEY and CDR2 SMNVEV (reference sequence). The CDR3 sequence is CASRPKQGTGRYTF. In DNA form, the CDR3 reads TGTGCCAGCAGGCCTAAACAGGGGACAGGCCGCTACACCTTC.

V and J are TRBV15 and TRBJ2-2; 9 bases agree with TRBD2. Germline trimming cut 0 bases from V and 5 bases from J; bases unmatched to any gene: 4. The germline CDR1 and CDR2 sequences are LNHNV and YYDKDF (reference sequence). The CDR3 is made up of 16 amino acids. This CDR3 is CATSRDSGGRTGELFF. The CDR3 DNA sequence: TGTGCCACCAGCAGAGATAGCGGGGGCCGTACCGGGGAGCTGTTTTTT.

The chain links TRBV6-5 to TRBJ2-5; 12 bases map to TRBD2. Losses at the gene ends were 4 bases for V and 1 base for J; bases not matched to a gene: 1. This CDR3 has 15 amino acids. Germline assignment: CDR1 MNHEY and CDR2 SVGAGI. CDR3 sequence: CASSSGLAGQETQYF. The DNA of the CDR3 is TGTGCCAGCAGTTCGGGACTAGCGGGCCAAGAGACCCAGTACTTC.

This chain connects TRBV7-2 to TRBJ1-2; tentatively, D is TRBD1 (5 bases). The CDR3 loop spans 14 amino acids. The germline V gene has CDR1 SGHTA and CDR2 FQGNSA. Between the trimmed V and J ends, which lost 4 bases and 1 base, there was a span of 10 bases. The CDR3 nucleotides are TGTGCCAGCAGCTCGTCGGGGGGTAACTATGGCTACACCTTC. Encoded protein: CASSSSGGNYGYTF. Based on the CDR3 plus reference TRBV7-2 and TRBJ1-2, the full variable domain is GAGVSQSPSNKVTEKGKDVELRCDPISGHTALYWYRQSLGQGLEFLIYFQGNSAPDKSGLPSDRFSAERTGGSVSTLTIQRTQQEDSAVYLCASSSSGGNYGYTFGSGTRLTVV.

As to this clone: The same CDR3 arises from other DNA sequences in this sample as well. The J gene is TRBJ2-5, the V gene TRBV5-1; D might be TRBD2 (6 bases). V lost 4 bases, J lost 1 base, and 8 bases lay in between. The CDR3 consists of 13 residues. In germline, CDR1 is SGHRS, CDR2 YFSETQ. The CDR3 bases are TGCGCCAGCAGCCCCGGGAGCCAAGAGACCCAGTACTTC. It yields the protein CASSPGSQETQYF.

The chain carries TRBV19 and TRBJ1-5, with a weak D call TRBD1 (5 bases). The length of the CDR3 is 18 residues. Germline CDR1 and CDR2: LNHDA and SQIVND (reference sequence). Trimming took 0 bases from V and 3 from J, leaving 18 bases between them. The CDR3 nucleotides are TGTGCCAGTAGTATAGATTTGGGGAGGGGATTTGACAATCAGCCCCAGCATTTT. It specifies CASSIDLGRGFDNQPQHF.

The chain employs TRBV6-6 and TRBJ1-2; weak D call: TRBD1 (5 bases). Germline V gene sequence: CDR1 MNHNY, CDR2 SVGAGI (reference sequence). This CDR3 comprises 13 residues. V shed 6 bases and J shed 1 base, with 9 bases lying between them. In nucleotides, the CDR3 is TGTGCCAGCAGACTTGACAGTAACTATGGCTACACCTTC. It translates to CASRLDSNYGYTF.

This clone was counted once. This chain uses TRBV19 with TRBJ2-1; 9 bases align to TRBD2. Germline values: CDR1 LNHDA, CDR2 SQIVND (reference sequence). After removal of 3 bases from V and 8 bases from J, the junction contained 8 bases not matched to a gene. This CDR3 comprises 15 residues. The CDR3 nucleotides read TGTGCCAGTAGTATTAGCGGGGGAGGTTCATATGAGCAGTTCTTC. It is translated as CASSISGGGSYEQFF.

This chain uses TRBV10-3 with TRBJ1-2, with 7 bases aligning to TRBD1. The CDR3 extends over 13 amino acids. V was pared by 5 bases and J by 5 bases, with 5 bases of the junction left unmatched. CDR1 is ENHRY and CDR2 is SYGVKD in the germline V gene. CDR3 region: CAISRDSAYGYTF. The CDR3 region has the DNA TGTGCCATCAGTAGGGACAGCGCGTATGGCTACACCTTC.

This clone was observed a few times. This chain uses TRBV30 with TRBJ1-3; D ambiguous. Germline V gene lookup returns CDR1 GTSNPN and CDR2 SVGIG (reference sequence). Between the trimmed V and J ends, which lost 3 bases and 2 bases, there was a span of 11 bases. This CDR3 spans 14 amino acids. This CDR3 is CAWSQAGTGNTIYF. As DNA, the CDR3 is TGTGCCTGGAGCCAGGCGGGAACTGGAAACACCATATATTTT. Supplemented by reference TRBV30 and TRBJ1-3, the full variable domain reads SQTIHQWPATLVQPVGSPLSLECTVEGTSNPNLYWYRQAAGRGLQLLFYSVGIGQISSEVPQNLSASRPQDRQFILSSKKLLLSDSGFYLCAWSQAGTGNTIYFGEGSWLTVV.

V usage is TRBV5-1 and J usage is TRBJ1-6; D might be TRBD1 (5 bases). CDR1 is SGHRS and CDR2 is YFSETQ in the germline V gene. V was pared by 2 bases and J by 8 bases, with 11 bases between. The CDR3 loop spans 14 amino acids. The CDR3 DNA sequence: TGCGCCAGCAGCTTAGTGGAGGGGTATTCACCCCTCCACTTT. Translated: CASSLVEGYSPLHF.